These T cell receptor beta chains were read from a single sample in a study of blood T cell repertoires in COVID-19. The protocol was immunoSEQ multiplex PCR, while the TCRdb copy is restricted to in-frame clones and leaves out a portion. The sample consists of 250,000 to 350,000 clones, 75% to 95% of them appearing once. The sequenced sample consisted of PBMCs or T cells enriched from blood (not recorded which). Receptors originate from a woman in her 30s who had recovered from COVID-19. The conserved cysteine and the conserved F or W are not part of the CDR3 here. Fields, in order: CDR3 length, J gene, V gene, CDR3 protein.

CDR3 length: 13
J gene: TRBJ2-2
V gene: TRBV5-1
CDR3 protein: ASSLGAGRTGELF

CDR3 length: 16
J gene: TRBJ1-6
V gene: TRBV11-2
CDR3 protein: ASSLVGRGSSYNSPLH

CDR3 length: 17
J gene: TRBJ2-6
V gene: TRBV9
CDR3 protein: ASSVVPSKAGSGANVLT

CDR3 length: 11
J gene: TRBJ2-6
V gene: TRBV19
CDR3 protein: ASKISGANVLI

CDR3 length: 13
J gene: TRBJ2-1
V gene: TRBV28
CDR3 protein: ASSLPTGSYNEQF

CDR3 length: 12
J gene: TRBJ1-6
V gene: TRBV9
CDR3 protein: ASSATDYNSPLH

CDR3 length: 14
J gene: TRBJ2-3
V gene: TRBV7-6
CDR3 protein: ASSLGAGSSTDTQY

CDR3 length: 12
J gene: TRBJ1-3
V gene: TRBV27
CDR3 protein: ASSRQGLGNTIY

CDR3 length: 13
J gene: TRBJ2-7
V gene: TRBV9
CDR3 protein: ASSSGGTSGYEQY

CDR3 length: 12
J gene: TRBJ2-1
V gene: TRBV27
CDR3 protein: ASSKDRDEGEQF

CDR3 length: 14
J gene: TRBJ1-5
V gene: TRBV15
CDR3 protein: ATSRVVGALNQPQH

CDR3 length: 14
J gene: TRBJ2-5
V gene: TRBV6-2/TRBV6-3
CDR3 protein: ASSRPGQGISETQY

CDR3 length: 10
J gene: TRBJ2-1
V gene: TRBV7-3
CDR3 protein: AADGPGNEQF

CDR3 length: 12
J gene: TRBJ1-1
V gene: TRBV19
CDR3 protein: ASTSGQINTEAF

CDR3 length: 12
J gene: TRBJ2-5
V gene: TRBV19
CDR3 protein: ASQETSGRETQY

CDR3 length: 15
J gene: TRBJ2-1
V gene: TRBV7-2
CDR3 protein: ASSSTPGLAGMDEQF

CDR3 length: 12
J gene: TRBJ2-3
V gene: TRBV5-6
CDR3 protein: ASSQLGPMDTQY

CDR3 length: 13
J gene: TRBJ2-1
V gene: TRBV10-3
CDR3 protein: AIGSLAGGYNEQF

CDR3 length: 13
J gene: TRBJ2-2
V gene: TRBV5-6
CDR3 protein: ASSLVGTNTGELF

CDR3 length: 13
J gene: TRBJ2-7
V gene: TRBV19
CDR3 protein: ASSIMREVTYEQY

CDR3 length: 12
J gene: TRBJ2-5
V gene: TRBV5-4
CDR3 protein: ASRRDRSQETQY

CDR3 length: 11
J gene: TRBJ1-2
V gene: TRBV28
CDR3 protein: ASVARGYGGYT

CDR3 length: 13
J gene: TRBJ2-1
V gene: TRBV5-1
CDR3 protein: ASSPGQGAFNEQF

CDR3 length: 13
J gene: TRBJ1-1
V gene: TRBV4-2
CDR3 protein: ASSQDLRGNTEAF

CDR3 length: 10
J gene: TRBJ2-5
V gene: TRBV12-3/TRBV12-4
CDR3 protein: ASSLRAETQY

CDR3 length: 11
J gene: TRBJ1-4
V gene: TRBV6-6
CDR3 protein: ASNPRYDEKLF

CDR3 length: 16
J gene: TRBJ2-1
V gene: TRBV10-3
CDR3 protein: AISEPRTGLADNNEQF

CDR3 length: 15
J gene: TRBJ2-1
V gene: TRBV30
CDR3 protein: AWRENKGLAGVNEQF

CDR3 length: 13
J gene: TRBJ1-6
V gene: TRBV19
CDR3 protein: ASSILGGENSPLH

CDR3 length: 9
J gene: TRBJ2-7
V gene: TRBV6-2/TRBV6-3
CDR3 protein: ASSPLYEQY

CDR3 length: 20
J gene: TRBJ2-6
V gene: TRBV27
CDR3 protein: ASSLGSSRMASGNTGANVLT

CDR3 length: 7
J gene: TRBJ2-7
V gene: TRBV21-1
CDR3 protein: ASNYEQY

CDR3 length: 13
J gene: TRBJ1-2
V gene: TRBV5-5
CDR3 protein: ASSLSADRLRGYT

CDR3 length: 11
J gene: TRBJ1-1
V gene: TRBV7-9
CDR3 protein: ASTPREETEAF

CDR3 length: 12
J gene: TRBJ1-2
V gene: TRBV5-5
CDR3 protein: ASSLAGTAYGYT

CDR3 length: 12
J gene: TRBJ1-4
V gene: TRBV10-1
CDR3 protein: ASSDGTANEKLF

CDR3 length: 15
J gene: TRBJ1-6
V gene: TRBV27
CDR3 protein: ASSPQQGRSYNSPLH

CDR3 length: 15
J gene: TRBJ2-7
V gene: TRBV25-1
CDR3 protein: ASSEPGGGSGRDEQY

CDR3 length: 13
J gene: TRBJ2-1
V gene: TRBV12-2
CDR3 protein: ASRSGVHPYNEQF

CDR3 length: 17
J gene: TRBJ2-7
V gene: TRBV10-3
CDR3 protein: AISDSPDRPDRGSYEQY

CDR3 length: 11
J gene: TRBJ1-2
V gene: TRBV2
CDR3 protein: ASGRTGVDGYT

CDR3 length: 11
J gene: TRBJ2-5
V gene: TRBV30
CDR3 protein: AWSVRRGETQY

CDR3 length: 15
J gene: TRBJ2-1
V gene: TRBV6-4
CDR3 protein: ARTRASGGPFNDEQF

CDR3 length: 10
J gene: TRBJ2-3
V gene: TRBV30
CDR3 protein: AWQTSFDTQY

CDR3 length: 13
J gene: TRBJ1-4
V gene: TRBV27
CDR3 protein: ASSSDRTTNEKLF

CDR3 length: 14
J gene: TRBJ2-4
V gene: TRBV29-1
CDR3 protein: SVLSLRGTGENIQY

CDR3 length: 12
J gene: TRBJ1-5
V gene: TRBV30
CDR3 protein: AWSGQGGNQPQH

CDR3 length: 13
J gene: TRBJ1-2
V gene: TRBV4-2
CDR3 protein: ASRQQGAKPDGYT

CDR3 length: 12
J gene: TRBJ2-7
V gene: TRBV14
CDR3 protein: ASSQTSPPYEQY

CDR3 length: 12
J gene: TRBJ1-4
V gene: TRBV25-1
CDR3 protein: ASSEDRYGEKLF

CDR3 length: 10
J gene: TRBJ2-5
V gene: TRBV7-2
CDR3 protein: ASKTGEETQY

CDR3 length: 14
J gene: TRBJ1-3
V gene: TRBV7-2
CDR3 protein: ASSPAGEGLRNTIY

CDR3 length: 12
J gene: TRBJ1-1
V gene: TRBV3-1/TRBV3-2
CDR3 protein: ASSLGGWNTEAF

CDR3 length: 11
J gene: TRBJ2-5
V gene: TRBV5-4
CDR3 protein: ASSLQIQETQY

CDR3 length: 13
J gene: TRBJ1-5
V gene: TRBV28
CDR3 protein: ASSWGTGSIPPQH

CDR3 length: 15
J gene: TRBJ1-3
V gene: TRBV4-1
CDR3 protein: ASSQVPTESSGNTIY

CDR3 length: 16
J gene: TRBJ2-3
V gene: TRBV5-4
CDR3 protein: ASSLDMVAGGNTDTQY

CDR3 length: 15
J gene: TRBJ2-3
V gene: TRBV7-6
CDR3 protein: ASSLLTANPVTDTQY